This TCR beta chain comes out of a study of cytomegalovirus exposure and HLA in healthy donors. The CDR3 length is 19 residues. The germline V gene encodes CDR1 KGHSH and CDR2 LQKENI. Trimming shortened V by 2 bases and J by 4 bases, and 27 bases separated the two germline ends. With 60 Vbeta and 13 Jbeta primers, the PCR was carried out. As handled by the study authors: An analysis performed later counted 75 million to 80 million unique TCR beta chains (around 10 million of them shared). Here immunoSEQ multiplex PCR was the method, and the copy in TCRdb shows in-frame clones only, minus some. Clonal size and the V and J genes are those of that table, whereas D and trimming came from the DNA. Found here are about 130,000 clones, approximately 85% of them singletons; the top ten hold roughly 10%. Findings of the study overall: With later analysis, a missense DCLRE1C variant became linked to TCR beta V- and J-gene trimming.

As for this clone: Its target is unknown.

Sequenced input: PBMCs. This chain joins TRBV18 and TRBJ2-7, with D possibly being TRBD1 (6 bases). The sequence came from a male donor in good health and CMV-seropositive. The CDR3 protein is CASSPSVYGVLGQNYEQYF. CDR3 DNA: TGTGCCAGCTCACCATCTGTGTACGGAGTATTGGGACAAAATTACGAGCAGTACTTC.